Each of the 5 T cell receptor beta chains below was sequenced from the same sample in a study of identical twins. TCRdb fed the 5' RACE reads into MiXCR, producing one record per CDR3 protein. The sample lists around 1.7 million distinct CDR3 sequences, under 35% occurring once. Sequenced: cord blood. These receptors all come from a newborn girl in good health.

The rearrangement joins TRBV3-1 to TRBJ2-1; 9 bases are shared with TRBD2. The CDR3 sequence is 17 residues long. V dropped 4 bases and J dropped 1; count of bases not matched to a gene: 8. Germline CDR1 LGHDT, CDR2 YNNKEL (reference sequence). CDR3 nucleotide sequence: TGTGCCAGCAGCCGATTTAGCGGGAGTAGGTCCTACAATGAGCAGTTCTTC. Translating gives CASSRFSGSRSYNEQFF.

The V gene is TRBV28, the J gene TRBJ2-7; possible D gene TRBD1, 5 bases. Germline CDR1 and CDR2: MDHEN and SYDVKM. The CDR3 runs 14 residues. V shed 4 bases and J shed 2 bases, with 12 bases lying between them. CDR3 protein: CASSWTTPTYEQYF. As DNA, the CDR3 is TGTGCCAGCAGTTGGACAACCCCGACCTACGAGCAGTACTTC. Based on the CDR3 plus reference TRBV28 and TRBJ2-7, the full variable domain is DVKVTQSSRYLVKRTGEKVFLECVQDMDHENMFWYRQDPGLGLRLIYFSYDVKMKEKGDIPEGYSVSREKKERFSLILESASTNQTSMYLCASSWTTPTYEQYFGPGTRLTVT.

This clonotype has a handful of counts. This rearrangement joins TRBV9 to TRBJ2-1; D unclear. V was clipped by 1 base and J by 5 bases, with 13 bases between them. The CDR3 has 15 amino acids. Germline V lookup: CDR1 SGDLS, CDR2 YYNGEE. The CDR3 loop is CASSVLTGGDNEQFF. CDR3 nucleotides: TGTGCCAGCAGCGTACTGACCGGCGGCGACAATGAGCAGTTCTTC.

A few counts support this clonotype. This chain joins TRBV7-2 and TRBJ1-5; D remains ambiguous. Germline assignment: CDR1 SGHTA and CDR2 FQGNSA. CDR3 length: 15 amino acids. V lost 0 bases to trimming and J lost 3 bases, with 9 bases between them. The CDR3 DNA reads as TGTGCCAGCAGCTTAGCCGGGCTACTCAATCAGCCCCAGCATTTT. Residues: CASSLAGLLNQPQHF.

This clonotype was observed a handful of times. V and J are TRBV5-1 and TRBJ1-6; no definite D call. With 0 bases removed from V and 0 bases from J, the gap between germline ends came to 13 bases. Germline loops: CDR1 SGHRS, CDR2 YFSETQ. This CDR3 has 18 amino acids. CDR3 protein: CASSLAGIEGSYNSPLHF. The CDR3, as DNA: TGCGCCAGCAGCTTGGCCGGGATTGAGGGCTCCTATAATTCACCCCTCCACTTT.